This T cell receptor (beta chain) was identified in a study of tumor-infiltrating lymphocytes in glioblastoma multiforme (dated by TCRdb to about 2017). For the wider study: To find out whether intratumoral genomic heterogeneity fosters TIL diversity, the study jointly investigated somatic mutations, TIL diversity and immune response activity. Overall results and qualifications from the work: The authors noted that sorting T cells into functional subsets, which was not done in the study, would be a future improvement. Generalizability was limited because only one glioblastoma patient was included in the TCR and somatic mutation analysis. Because T cells carry unequal numbers of TCR transcripts, RNA-based TCR sequencing may distort clone frequencies.

As to this clonotype: The antigen this receptor binds is unknown. No base qualities exist here, and no much larger clone lies one base off it.

The AllPrep DNA/RNA mini kit was used to purify genomic DNA and total RNA at the same time from each of the approximately 9 tumor samples. OD 260/280 ratios above 1.9 and RNA integrity numbers above 6.5 were observed for all RNA. A modified ARM-PCR protocol with multiple V-beta primers and a C-beta primer was used to build TCRB libraries from RNA via three nested multiplex PCR rounds. ProtoScript II Reverse Transcriptase and a C-beta primer were used to synthesize TCRB-specific cDNA from 0.45 to 0.55 ug total RNA. For the TCRB libraries, no unique molecular identifiers were described. In the third PCR, barcodes and adapters were added over approximately 24 cycles with Deep VentR (exo-) polymerase, and the 250-500 bp bands were then gel purified. An Illumina HiSeq 2500 was used to sequence the TCRB libraries with 250 bp paired-end reads. The original pipeline was this. Trimmomatic was used to clean reads, FLASH to merge reads, MiGEC to assign V, D and J segments, and VDJtools to perform the analysis. The Shannon-Wiener diversity index, calculated using VDJtools, was used to quantify repertoire diversity. Through fastp at Q25 and MiXCR, TCRdb rebuilt clones from the public reads, retaining in-frame beta chains. Rows merge per CDR3 protein into single entries with the most common DNA and genes. Clone size and V and J calls follow TCRdb, not the original study. This sample holds about 13,000 distinct CDR3 sequences; 60% to 75% were observed only once. The ten largest make up approximately 32% of the sample.

The sequencing sample was made of brain tumor tissue. This receptor was identified in a male donor with glioblastoma.

This receptor has the CDR3 CASIGTSEHEQYF. The sequenced DNA: TGTGCCAGCATCGGGACTAGCGAACACGAGCAGTACTTC. Recombination joined TRBV10-3 with TRBJ2-7; TRBD2 aligns with 10 central bases. From V the trimming removes 10 bases and from J it removes 5 bases, while the gene matches leave 8 bases of the junction unaccounted for. From the cysteine through the phenylalanine, the CDR3 covers 13 amino acids. The retained sequence is limited to the CDR3, 39 bases, with the frame set at the first base. CDR1 ENHRY and CDR2 SYGVKD were looked up in the germline V gene.